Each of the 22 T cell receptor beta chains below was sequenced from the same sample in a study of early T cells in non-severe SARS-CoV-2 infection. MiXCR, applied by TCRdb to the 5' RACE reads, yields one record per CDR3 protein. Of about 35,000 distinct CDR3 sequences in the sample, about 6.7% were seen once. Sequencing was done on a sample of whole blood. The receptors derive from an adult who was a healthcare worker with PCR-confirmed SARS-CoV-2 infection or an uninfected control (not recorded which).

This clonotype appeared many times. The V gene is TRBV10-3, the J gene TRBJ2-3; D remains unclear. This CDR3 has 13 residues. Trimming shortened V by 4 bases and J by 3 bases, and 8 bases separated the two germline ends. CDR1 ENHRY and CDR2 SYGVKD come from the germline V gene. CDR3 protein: CAISVVETDTQYF. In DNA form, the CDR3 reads TGTGCCATCAGTGTTGTGGAAACAGATACGCAGTATTTT.

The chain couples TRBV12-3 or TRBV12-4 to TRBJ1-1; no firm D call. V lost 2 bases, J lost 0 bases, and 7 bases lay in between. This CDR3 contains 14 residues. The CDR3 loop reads CASSLHEMNTEAFF. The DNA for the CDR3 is TGTGCCAGCAGTTTACATGAAATGAACACTGAAGCTTTCTTT.

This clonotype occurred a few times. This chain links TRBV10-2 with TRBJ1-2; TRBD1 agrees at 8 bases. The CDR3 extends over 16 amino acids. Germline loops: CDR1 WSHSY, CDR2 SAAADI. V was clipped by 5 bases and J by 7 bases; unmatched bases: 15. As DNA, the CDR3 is TGCGCCAGCAGTCCGTCAGGACAGGGAGGATCCGTTGGCTACACCTTC. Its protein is CASSPSGQGGSVGYTF.

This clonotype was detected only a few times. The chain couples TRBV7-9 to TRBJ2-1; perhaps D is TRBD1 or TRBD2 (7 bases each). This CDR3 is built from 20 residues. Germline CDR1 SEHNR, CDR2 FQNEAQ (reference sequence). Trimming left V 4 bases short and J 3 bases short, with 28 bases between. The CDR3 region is CASSYPRRGQETGGYNEQFF. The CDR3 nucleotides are TGTGCCAGCAGCTACCCCCGGAGGGGGCAAGAAACGGGAGGCTACAATGAGCAGTTCTTC.

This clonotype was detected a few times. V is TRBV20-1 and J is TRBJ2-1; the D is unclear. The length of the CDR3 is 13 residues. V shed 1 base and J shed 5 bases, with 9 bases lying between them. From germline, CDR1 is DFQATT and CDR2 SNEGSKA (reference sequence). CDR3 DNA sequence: TGCAGTGCTAGAGGCCTGAACCACAATGAGCAGTTCTTC. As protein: CSARGLNHNEQFF.

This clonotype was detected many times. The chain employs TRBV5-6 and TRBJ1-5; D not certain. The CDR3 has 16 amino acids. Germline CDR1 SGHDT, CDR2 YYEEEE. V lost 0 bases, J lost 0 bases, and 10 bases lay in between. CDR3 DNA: TGTGCCAGCAGCTTGGGATCCGGTATTAGCAATCAGCCCCAGCATTTT. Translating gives CASSLGSGISNQPQHF.

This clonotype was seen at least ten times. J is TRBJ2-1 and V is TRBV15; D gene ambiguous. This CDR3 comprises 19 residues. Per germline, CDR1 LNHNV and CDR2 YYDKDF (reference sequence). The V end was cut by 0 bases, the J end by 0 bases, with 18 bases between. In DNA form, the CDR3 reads TGTGCCACCAGCAGAGATGTGATTGGCCCTGTTAGCTCCTACAATGAGCAGTTCTTC. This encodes CATSRDVIGPVSSYNEQFF.

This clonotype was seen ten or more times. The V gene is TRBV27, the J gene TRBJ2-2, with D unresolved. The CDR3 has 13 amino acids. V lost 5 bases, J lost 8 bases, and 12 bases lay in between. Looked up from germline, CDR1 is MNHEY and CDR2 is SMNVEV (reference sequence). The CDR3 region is CASSPLETGELFF. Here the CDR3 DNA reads TGTGCCAGCAGTCCCCTAGAGACTGGGGAGCTGTTTTTT.

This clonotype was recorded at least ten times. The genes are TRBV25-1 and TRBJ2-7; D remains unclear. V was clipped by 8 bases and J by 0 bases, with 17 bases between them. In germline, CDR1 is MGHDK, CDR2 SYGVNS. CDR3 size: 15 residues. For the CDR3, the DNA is TGTGCCAGCTCGGAACGTGGCGGTTCCTCCTACGAGCAGTACTTC. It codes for CASSERGGSSYEQYF.

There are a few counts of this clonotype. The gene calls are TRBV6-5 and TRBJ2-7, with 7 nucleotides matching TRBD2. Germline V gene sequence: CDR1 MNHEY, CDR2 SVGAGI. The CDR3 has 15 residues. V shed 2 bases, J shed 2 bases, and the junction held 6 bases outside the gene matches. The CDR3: CASSYSGDGTYEQYF. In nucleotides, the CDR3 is TGTGCCAGCAGTTACAGCGGGGACGGTACCTACGAGCAGTACTTC.

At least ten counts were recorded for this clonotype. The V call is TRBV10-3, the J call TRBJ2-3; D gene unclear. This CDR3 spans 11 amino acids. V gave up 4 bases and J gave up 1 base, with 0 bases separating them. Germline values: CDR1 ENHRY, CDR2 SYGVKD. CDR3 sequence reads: CAISGTDTQYF. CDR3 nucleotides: TGTGCCATCAGTGGCACAGATACGCAGTATTTT.

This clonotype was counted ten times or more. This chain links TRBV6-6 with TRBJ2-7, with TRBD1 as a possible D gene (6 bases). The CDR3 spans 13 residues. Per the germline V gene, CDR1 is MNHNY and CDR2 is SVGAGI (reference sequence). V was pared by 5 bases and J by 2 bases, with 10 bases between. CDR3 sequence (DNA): TGTGCCAGCAGTCCCGGGGACACCTACGAGCAGTACTTC. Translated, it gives CASSPGDTYEQYF.

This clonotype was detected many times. CDR3 amino acids: CASSLARGLQQPQHF. CDR3 nucleotide sequence: TGCGCCAGCAGCTTGGCGCGCGGCTTGCAGCAGCCCCAGCATTTT. The chain links TRBV5-1 to TRBJ1-5, with D hard to call. CDR3 length: 15 residues. The V end lost 0 bases, the J end lost 7 bases, and 14 bases lay between the germline ends. The V gene's germline CDR1 is SGHRS and CDR2 YFSETQ.

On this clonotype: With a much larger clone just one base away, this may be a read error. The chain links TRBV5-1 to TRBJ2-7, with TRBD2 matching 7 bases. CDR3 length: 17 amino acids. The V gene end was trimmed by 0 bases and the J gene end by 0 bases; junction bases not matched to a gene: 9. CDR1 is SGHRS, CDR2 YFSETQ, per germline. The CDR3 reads CASSLGEWAGVSYEQYF. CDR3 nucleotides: TGCGCCAGCAGCTTGGGCGAGTGGGCGGGAGTCTCCTACGAGCAGTACTTC.

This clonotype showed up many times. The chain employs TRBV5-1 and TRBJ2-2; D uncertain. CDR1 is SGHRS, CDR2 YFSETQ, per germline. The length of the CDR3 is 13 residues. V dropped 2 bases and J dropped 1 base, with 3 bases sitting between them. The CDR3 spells CASSFVNTGELFF. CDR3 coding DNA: TGCGCCAGCAGCTTCGTGAACACCGGGGAGCTGTTTTTT.

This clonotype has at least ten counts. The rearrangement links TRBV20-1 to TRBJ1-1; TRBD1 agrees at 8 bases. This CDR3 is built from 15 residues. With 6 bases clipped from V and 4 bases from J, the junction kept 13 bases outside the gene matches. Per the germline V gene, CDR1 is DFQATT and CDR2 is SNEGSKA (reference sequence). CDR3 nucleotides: TGCAGTGCGGACCAGGGGGCGGGTTCGTCCACTGAAGCTTTCTTT. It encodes CSADQGAGSSTEAFF.

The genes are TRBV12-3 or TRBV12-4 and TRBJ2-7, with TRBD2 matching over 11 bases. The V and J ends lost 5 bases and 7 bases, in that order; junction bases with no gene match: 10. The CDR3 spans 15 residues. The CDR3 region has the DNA TGTGCCAGCAGTCTTTCTAGCGGGAGGTCGTTGGAGCAGTACTTC. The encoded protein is CASSLSSGRSLEQYF.

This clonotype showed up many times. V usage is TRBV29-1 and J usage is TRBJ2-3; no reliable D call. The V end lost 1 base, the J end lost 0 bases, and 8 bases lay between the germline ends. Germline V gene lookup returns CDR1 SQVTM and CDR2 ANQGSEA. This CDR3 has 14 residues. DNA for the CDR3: TGCAGCGTTGAAGGGGAACGCAGCACAGATACGCAGTATTTT. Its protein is CSVEGERSTDTQYF.

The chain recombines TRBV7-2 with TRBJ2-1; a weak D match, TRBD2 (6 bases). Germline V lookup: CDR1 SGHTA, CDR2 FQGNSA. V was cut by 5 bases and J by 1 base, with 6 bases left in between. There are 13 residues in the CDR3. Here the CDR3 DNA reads TGTGCCAGCAGCGGAGGGTCCTACAATGAGCAGTTCTTC. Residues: CASSGGSYNEQFF. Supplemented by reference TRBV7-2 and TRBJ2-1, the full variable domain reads GAGVSQSPSNKVTEKGKDVELRCDPISGHTALYWYRQSLGQGLEFLIYFQGNSAPDKSGLPSDRFSAERTGGSVSTLTIQRTQQEDSAVYLCASSGGSYNEQFFGPGTRLTVL.

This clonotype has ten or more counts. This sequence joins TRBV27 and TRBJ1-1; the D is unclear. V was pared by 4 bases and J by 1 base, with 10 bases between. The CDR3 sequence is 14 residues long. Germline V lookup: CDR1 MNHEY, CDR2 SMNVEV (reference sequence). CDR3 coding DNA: TGTGCCAGCAGTTATAAGGGATGGAACACTGAAGCTTTCTTT. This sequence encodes CASSYKGWNTEAFF.

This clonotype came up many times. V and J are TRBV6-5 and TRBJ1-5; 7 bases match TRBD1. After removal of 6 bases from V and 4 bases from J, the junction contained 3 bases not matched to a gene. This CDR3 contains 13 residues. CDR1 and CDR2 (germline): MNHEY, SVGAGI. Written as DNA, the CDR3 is TGTGCCAGCAGACAGGGGCAAAATCAGCCCCAGCATTTT. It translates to CASRQGQNQPQHF.

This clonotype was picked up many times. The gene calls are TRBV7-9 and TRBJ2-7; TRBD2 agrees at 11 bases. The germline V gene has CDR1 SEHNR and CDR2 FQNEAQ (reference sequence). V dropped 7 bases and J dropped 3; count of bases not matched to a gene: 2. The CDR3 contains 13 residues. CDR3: CASMLAGGYEQYF. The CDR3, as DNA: TGTGCCAGCATGCTAGCGGGAGGCTACGAGCAGTACTTC.